This entry lists 4 T cell receptor beta chains sequenced from one sample in a study of glioma-infiltrating T cells after dendritic cell vaccination. The time point denotes: after dendritic cell vaccination, including at tumor progression/relapse. This table comes from immunoSEQ multiplex PCR, and its TCRdb copy is limited to in-frame clones, with some not included. Of about 90,000 clones listed, 83% were seen once; the top ten hold around 7%. The sequencing here drew on blood, taken after dendritic cell vaccination. These receptors came from a human donor with glioblastoma.

This chain joins TRBV7-2 and TRBJ2-3; 9 nucleotides agree with TRBD1. The CDR3 covers 15 residues. From germline, CDR1 is SGHTA and CDR2 FQGNSA. J gave up 5 bases and V 5 bases, and 8 bases lay outside the gene matches. CDR3 coding DNA: TGTGCCAGCAGCCTACACAGGGGGCGAGGAGATACGCAGTATTTT. This encodes CASSLHRGRGDTQYF.

This CDR3 reads CASSSSTSGGSGELFF. The CDR3 region has the DNA TGCGCCAGCAGCTCATCTACTAGCGGGGGGTCCGGGGAGCTGTTTTTT. The chain uses TRBV5-1 and TRBJ2-2, with TRBD2 identical over 12 bases. CDR3 length: 16 residues. V lost 3 bases and J lost 6; bases outside the gene matches: 6. Per germline, CDR1 SGHRS and CDR2 YFSETQ.

CDR3 in DNA: TGTGCCAGTGGAGGGGGCGGGGATTATAATTCACCCCTCCACTTT. Encoded protein: CASGGGGDYNSPLHF. The chain is built from TRBV19 and TRBJ1-6, with 7 bases lining up with TRBD1. J lost 4 bases, V lost 8 bases, and 8 bases had no gene match. The CDR3 covers 15 residues. Germline assignment: CDR1 LNHDA and CDR2 SQIVND (reference sequence).

The V gene is TRBV9, the J gene TRBJ1-2, with 7 bases identical to TRBD1. V dropped 4 bases and J dropped 7; count of bases not matched to a gene: 10. Germline CDR1 and CDR2: SGDLS and YYNGEE. The CDR3 runs to 14 residues. The DNA for the CDR3 is TGTGCCAGCAGCCATCCCGACAGGGTGGCTGGCTACACCTTC. It specifies CASSHPDRVAGYTF.